The sequence of this T cell receptor beta chain was determined in a study of cytomegalovirus exposure and HLA in healthy donors. This clone was observed a handful of times. The target antigen is unknown. All the people who gave samples were healthy bone marrow donors. Whole-study results and caveats: It was confirmed in vitro that a few of the CMV-associated chains were specific for CMV antigens. TCR beta chains associated with HLA were, in a later analysis, more clonally expanded than equally common others.

Researchers ran the PCR with 60 Vbeta and 13 Jbeta primers. The assay was immunoSEQ multiplex PCR, and TCRdb's table has in-frame clones only and misses some. This sample has under 300,000 clones; approximately 84% occur once, and the top ten carry about 2%. The germline gives CDR1 SGHAT, CDR2 FQNNGV. Trimming shortened V by 3 bases and J by 4 bases, and 9 bases separated the two germline ends. There are 13 residues in the CDR3. This receptor was identified in a woman aged 40 to 50 in good health and CMV-seropositive. The sample was PBMCs. The chain carries TRBV11-2 and TRBJ1-1, with D tentatively TRBD1 (5 bases). CDR3: CASSFRGGTEAFF. In DNA, the CDR3 is TGTGCCAGCAGCTTTAGGGGAGGCACTGAAGCTTTCTTT. Full variable domain (rest looked up from reference TRBV11-2 and TRBJ1-1): EAGVAQSPRYKIIEKRQSVAFWCNPISGHATLYWYQQILGQGPKLLIQFQNNGVVDDSQLPKDRFSAERLKGVDSTLKIQPAKLEDSAVYLCASSFRGGTEAFFGQGTRLTVV.